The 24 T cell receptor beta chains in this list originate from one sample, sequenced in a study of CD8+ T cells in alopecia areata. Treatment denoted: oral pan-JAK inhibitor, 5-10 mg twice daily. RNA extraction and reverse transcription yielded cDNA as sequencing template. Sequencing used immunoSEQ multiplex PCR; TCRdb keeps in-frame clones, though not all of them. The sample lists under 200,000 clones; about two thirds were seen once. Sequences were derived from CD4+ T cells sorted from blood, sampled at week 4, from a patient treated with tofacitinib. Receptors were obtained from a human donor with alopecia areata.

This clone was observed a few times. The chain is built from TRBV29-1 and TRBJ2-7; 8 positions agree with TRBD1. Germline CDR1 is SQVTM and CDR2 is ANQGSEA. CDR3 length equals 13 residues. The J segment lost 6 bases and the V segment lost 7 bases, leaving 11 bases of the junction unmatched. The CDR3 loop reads CSAWTGKEFEQYF. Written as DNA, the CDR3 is TGCAGCGCGTGGACAGGGAAAGAGTTCGAGCAGTACTTC.

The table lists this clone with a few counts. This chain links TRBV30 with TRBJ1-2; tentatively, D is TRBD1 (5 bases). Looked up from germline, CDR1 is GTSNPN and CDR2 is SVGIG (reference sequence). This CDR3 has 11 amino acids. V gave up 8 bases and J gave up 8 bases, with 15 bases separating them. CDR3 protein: CAGGRDGGYTF. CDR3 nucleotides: TGTGCCGGGGGAAGGGACGGAGGCTACACCTTC.

The CDR3 reads CAWSQHRTNTGNTIYF. In DNA, the CDR3 is TGTGCCTGGAGCCAACACAGGACCAATACTGGAAACACCATATATTTT. The chain carries TRBV30 and TRBJ1-3; D possibly corresponds to TRBD1 (5 bases). The CDR3 sequence is 16 residues long. Trimming pared 3 bases from V and 2 bases from J, leaving 17 bases between. Germline V gene lookup returns CDR1 GTSNPN and CDR2 SVGIG (reference sequence).

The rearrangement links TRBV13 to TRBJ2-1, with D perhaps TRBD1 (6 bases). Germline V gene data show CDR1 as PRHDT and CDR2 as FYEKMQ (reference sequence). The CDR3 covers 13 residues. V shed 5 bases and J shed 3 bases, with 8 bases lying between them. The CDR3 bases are TGTGCCAGCAGCGTGGACAGCTACAATGAGCAGTTCTTC. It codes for CASSVDSYNEQFF.

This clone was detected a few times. Here the CDR3 DNA reads TGCAGCGTGCGCAGGGGCTACAATGAGCAGTTCTTC. It codes for CSVRRGYNEQFF. The V call is TRBV29-1, the J call TRBJ2-1, with a weak D call TRBD1 (6 bases). This CDR3 is 12 amino acids long. Germline lookup yields CDR1 SQVTM and CDR2 ANQGSEA. Trimming cost V 6 bases and J 3 bases, with 9 bases left between them.

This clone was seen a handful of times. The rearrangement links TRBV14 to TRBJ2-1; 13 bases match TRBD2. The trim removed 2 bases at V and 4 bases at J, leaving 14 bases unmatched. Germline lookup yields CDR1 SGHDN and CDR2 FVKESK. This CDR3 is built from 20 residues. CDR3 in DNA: TGTGCCAGCAGCCAAAATTTTCTGACTAGCGGGGGGATCAATTACAATGAGCAGTTCTTC. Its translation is CASSQNFLTSGGINYNEQFF.

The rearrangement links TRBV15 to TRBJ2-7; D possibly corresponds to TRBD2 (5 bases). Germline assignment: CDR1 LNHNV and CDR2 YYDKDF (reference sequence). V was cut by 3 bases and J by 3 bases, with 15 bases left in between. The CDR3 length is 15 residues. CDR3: CATSRAGEPFYEQYF. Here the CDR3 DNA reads TGTGCCACCAGCAGGGCCGGGGAGCCCTTCTACGAGCAGTACTTC.

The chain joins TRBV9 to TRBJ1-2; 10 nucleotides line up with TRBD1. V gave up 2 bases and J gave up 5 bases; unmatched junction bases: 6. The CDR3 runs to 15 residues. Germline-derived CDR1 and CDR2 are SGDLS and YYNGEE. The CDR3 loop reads CASSVAGTGDYGYTF. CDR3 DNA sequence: TGTGCCAGCAGCGTCGCCGGGACAGGGGATTATGGCTACACCTTC.

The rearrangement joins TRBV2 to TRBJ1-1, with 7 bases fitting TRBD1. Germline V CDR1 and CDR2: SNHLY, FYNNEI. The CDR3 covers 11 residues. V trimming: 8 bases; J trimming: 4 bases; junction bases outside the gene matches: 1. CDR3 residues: CASRQGTEAFF. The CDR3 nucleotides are TGTGCCAGCCGACAGGGCACTGAAGCTTTCTTT.

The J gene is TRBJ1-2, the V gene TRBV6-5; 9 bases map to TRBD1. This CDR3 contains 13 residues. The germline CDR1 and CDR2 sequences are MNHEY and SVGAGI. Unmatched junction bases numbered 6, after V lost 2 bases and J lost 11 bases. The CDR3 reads CASSYSTGGEYTF. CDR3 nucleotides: TGTGCCAGCAGTTACAGTACAGGGGGCGAGTACACCTTC.

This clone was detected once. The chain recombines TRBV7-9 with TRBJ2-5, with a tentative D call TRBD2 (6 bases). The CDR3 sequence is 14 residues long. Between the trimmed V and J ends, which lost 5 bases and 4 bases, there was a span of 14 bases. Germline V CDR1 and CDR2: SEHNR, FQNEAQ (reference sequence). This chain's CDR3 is CASSPGGLRETQYF. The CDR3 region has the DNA TGTGCCAGCAGCCCCGGGGGATTGAGAGAGACCCAGTACTTC.

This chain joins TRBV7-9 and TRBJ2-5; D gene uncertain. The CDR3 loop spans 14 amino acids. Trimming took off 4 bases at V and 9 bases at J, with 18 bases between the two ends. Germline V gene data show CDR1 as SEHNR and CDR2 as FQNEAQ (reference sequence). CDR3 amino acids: CASSSAPRYAAQYF. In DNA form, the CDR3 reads TGTGCCAGCAGCTCCGCCCCCCGTTATGCGGCCCAGTACTTC. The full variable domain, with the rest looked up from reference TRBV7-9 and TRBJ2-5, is DTGVSQNPRHKITKRGQNVTFRCDPISEHNRLYWYRQTLGQGPEFLTYFQNEAQLEKSRLLSDRFSAERPKGSFSTLEIQRTEQGDSAMYLCASSSAPRYAAQYFGPGTRLLVL.

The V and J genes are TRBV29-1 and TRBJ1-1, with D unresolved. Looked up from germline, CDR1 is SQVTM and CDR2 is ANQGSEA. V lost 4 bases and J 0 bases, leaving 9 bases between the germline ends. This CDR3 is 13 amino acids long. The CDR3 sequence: CSVVSSLNTEAFF. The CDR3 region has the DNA TGCAGCGTTGTATCCTCCCTGAACACTGAAGCTTTCTTT.

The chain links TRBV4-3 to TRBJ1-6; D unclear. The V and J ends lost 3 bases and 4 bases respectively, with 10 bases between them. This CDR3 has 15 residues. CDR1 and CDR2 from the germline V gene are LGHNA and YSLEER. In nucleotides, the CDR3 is TGCGCCAGCAGCCAGGCCCTCGGGTATAATTCACCCCTCCACTTT. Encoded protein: CASSQALGYNSPLHF.

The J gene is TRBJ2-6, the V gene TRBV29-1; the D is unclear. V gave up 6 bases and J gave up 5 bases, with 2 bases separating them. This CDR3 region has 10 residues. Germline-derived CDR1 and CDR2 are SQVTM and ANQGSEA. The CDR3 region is CSVRANVLTF. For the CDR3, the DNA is TGCAGCGTAAGGGCCAACGTCCTGACTTTC.

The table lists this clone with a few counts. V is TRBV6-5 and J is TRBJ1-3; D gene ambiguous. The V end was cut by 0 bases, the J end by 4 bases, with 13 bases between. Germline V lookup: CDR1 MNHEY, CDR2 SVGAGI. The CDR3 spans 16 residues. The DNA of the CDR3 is TGTGCCAGCAGTTACTCGAGCGTTCTGGGAGGAAACACCATATATTTT. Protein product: CASSYSSVLGGNTIYF.

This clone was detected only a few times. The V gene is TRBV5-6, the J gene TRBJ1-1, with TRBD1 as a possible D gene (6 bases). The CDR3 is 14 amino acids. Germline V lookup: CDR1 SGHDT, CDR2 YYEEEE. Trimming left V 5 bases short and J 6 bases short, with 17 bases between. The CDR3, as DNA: TGTGCCAGCAGGACTGGGGGGGCATTCGCTGAAGCTTTCTTT. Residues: CASRTGGAFAEAFF.

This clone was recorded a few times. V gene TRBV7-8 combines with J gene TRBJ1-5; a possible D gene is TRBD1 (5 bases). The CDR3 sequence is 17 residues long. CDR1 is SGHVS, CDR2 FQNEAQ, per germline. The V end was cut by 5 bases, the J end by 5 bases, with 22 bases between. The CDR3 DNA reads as TGTGCCAGCAGCACAAGATGGGTTTGGGGCAATGATCAGCCCCAGCATTTT. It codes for CASSTRWVWGNDQPQHF.

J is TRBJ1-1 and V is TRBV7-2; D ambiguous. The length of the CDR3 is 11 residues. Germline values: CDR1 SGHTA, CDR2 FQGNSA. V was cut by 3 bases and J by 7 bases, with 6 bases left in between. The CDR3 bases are TGTGCCAGCAGCTTGCTATTTGAAGCTTTCTTT. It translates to CASSLLFEAFF.

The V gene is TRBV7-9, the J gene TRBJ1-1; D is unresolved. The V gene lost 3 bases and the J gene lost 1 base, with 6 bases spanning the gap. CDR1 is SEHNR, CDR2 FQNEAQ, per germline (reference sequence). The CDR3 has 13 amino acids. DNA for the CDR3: TGTGCCAGCAGCTTCGTGGAGAACACTGAAGCTTTCTTT. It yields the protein CASSFVENTEAFF.

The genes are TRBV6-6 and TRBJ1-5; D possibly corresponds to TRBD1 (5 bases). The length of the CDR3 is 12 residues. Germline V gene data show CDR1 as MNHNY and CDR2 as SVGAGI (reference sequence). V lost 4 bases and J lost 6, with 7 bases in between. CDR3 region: CASSSGLQPQHF. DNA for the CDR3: TGTGCCAGCAGTTCAGGGCTTCAGCCCCAGCATTTT.

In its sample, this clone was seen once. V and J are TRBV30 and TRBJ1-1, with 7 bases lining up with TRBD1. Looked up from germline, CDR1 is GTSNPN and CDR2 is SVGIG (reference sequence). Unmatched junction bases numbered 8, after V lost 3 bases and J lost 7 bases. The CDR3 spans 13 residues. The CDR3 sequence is CAWSDDRAVEAFF. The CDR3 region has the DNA TGTGCCTGGAGCGATGACAGGGCCGTTGAAGCTTTCTTT.

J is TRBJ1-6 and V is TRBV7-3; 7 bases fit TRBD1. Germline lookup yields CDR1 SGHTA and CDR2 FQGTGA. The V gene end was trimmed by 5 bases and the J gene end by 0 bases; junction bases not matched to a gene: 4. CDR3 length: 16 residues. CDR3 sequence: CASSKGDSSYNSPLHF. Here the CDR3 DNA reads TGTGCCAGCAGCAAGGGGGACAGCTCCTATAATTCACCCCTCCACTTT.

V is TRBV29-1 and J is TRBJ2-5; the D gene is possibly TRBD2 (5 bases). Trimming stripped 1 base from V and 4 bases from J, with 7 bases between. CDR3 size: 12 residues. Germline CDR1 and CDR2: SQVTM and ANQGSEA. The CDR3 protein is CSVEAGIETQYF. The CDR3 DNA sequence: TGCAGCGTTGAAGCGGGGATAGAGACCCAGTACTTC.